Listed below are T cell receptor beta chains from one sample, sequenced in a study of shared clonotypes between healthy human individuals. TCRdb's table, derived via immunoSEQ multiplex PCR, lists solely in-frame clones and lacks some. The repertoire holds 2 million to 2.5 million clones, with approximately 93% as singletons. The specimen was naive CD4+ T cells from PBMCs. Receptors originate from a man younger than 35 in good health. Some clones in this sample may be carry-over from other donors' samples. The CDR3 runs from the conserved cysteine through the conserved F or W. The order of the fields is clone size, V gene, D gene, J gene, CDR3 protein, CDR3 DNA. A D gene is named only where the DNA matches it firmly. The size entry is marked missing in some rows and otherwise reads once, few, many or a size class.

clone_size: few
v_call: TRBV28
d_call: TRBD1
j_call: TRBJ1-1
cdr3_aa: CASRGQGSPEAFF
cdr3_nt: TGTGCCAGCAGGGGACAGGGATCTCCTGAAGCTTTCTTT

clone_size: -
v_call: TRBV7-9
d_call: -
j_call: TRBJ1-2
cdr3_aa: CASSLAGAAYGYTF
cdr3_nt: TGTGCCAGCAGCTTAGCAGGGGCTGCCTATGGCTACACCTTC

clone_size: once
v_call: TRBV15
d_call: -
j_call: TRBJ1-4
cdr3_aa: CATSPRQLGEKLFF
cdr3_nt: TGTGCCACCAGCCCCAGACAGCTTGGTGAAAAACTGTTTTTT

clone_size: -
v_call: TRBV19
d_call: TRBD2
j_call: TRBJ2-3
cdr3_aa: CASRVAGAADTQYF
cdr3_nt: TGTGCCAGTAGAGTAGCGGGAGCAGCAGATACGCAGTATTTT

clone_size: -
v_call: TRBV7-2
d_call: -
j_call: TRBJ2-1
cdr3_aa: CASSFISTGYNEQFF
cdr3_nt: TGTGCCAGCAGCTTTATCTCGACAGGATACAATGAGCAGTTCTTC

clone_size: -
v_call: TRBV7-8
d_call: -
j_call: TRBJ1-1
cdr3_aa: CASSPTGTEAFF
cdr3_nt: TGTGCCAGCAGCCCCACGGGCACTGAAGCTTTCTTT

clone_size: -
v_call: TRBV4-2
d_call: -
j_call: TRBJ2-3
cdr3_aa: CASSPDWVTDTQYF
cdr3_nt: TGTGCCAGCAGCCCGGATTGGGTCACAGATACGCAGTATTTT

clone_size: -
v_call: TRBV7-7
d_call: TRBD2
j_call: TRBJ2-5
cdr3_aa: CASSPETGTMGRWPQYF
cdr3_nt: TGTGCCAGCAGCCCCGAAACGGGGACTATGGGCCGGTGGCCCCAGTACTTC

clone_size: -
v_call: TRBV18
d_call: TRBD1
j_call: TRBJ2-1
cdr3_aa: CASSLDRESYNEQFF
cdr3_nt: TGTGCCAGCTCACTGGACAGGGAGTCCTACAATGAGCAGTTCTTC

clone_size: -
v_call: TRBV7-2
d_call: -
j_call: TRBJ1-1
cdr3_aa: CASSMGHPNTEAFF
cdr3_nt: TGTGCCAGCAGCATGGGACATCCGAACACTGAAGCTTTCTTT

clone_size: -
v_call: TRBV10-2
d_call: -
j_call: TRBJ2-7
cdr3_aa: CASRTLPREQYF
cdr3_nt: TGCGCCAGCAGGACCCTCCCTCGAGAGCAGTACTTC

clone_size: -
v_call: TRBV5-1
d_call: -
j_call: TRBJ2-5
cdr3_aa: CASSSNERIQETQYF
cdr3_nt: TGCGCCAGCAGCTCAAATGAGCGGATCCAAGAGACCCAGTACTTC

clone_size: -
v_call: TRBV11-2
d_call: TRBD1
j_call: TRBJ1-1
cdr3_aa: CASSPRDRAVDTEAFF
cdr3_nt: TGTGCCAGCAGCCCCCGGGACAGGGCAGTGGACACTGAAGCTTTCTTT

clone_size: -
v_call: TRBV5-1
d_call: -
j_call: TRBJ1-4
cdr3_aa: CASSLDGAATNEKLFF
cdr3_nt: TGCGCCAGCAGCCTGGACGGGGCAGCAACTAATGAAAAACTGTTTTTT

clone_size: -
v_call: TRBV14
d_call: -
j_call: TRBJ2-3
cdr3_aa: CASSQIRQPRLSDTQYF
cdr3_nt: TGTGCCAGCAGCCAGATCCGACAACCCCGTCTTAGCGATACGCAGTATTTT

clone_size: -
v_call: TRBV30
d_call: TRBD1
j_call: TRBJ1-6
cdr3_aa: CAWLHRGRYNSPLHF
cdr3_nt: TGTGCCTGGCTCCACAGGGGGAGATATAATTCACCCCTCCACTTT

clone_size: -
v_call: TRBV9
d_call: TRBD2
j_call: TRBJ2-1
cdr3_aa: CASSVGLAYNEQFF
cdr3_nt: TGTGCCAGCAGCGTGGGACTAGCCTACAATGAGCAGTTCTTC

clone_size: -
v_call: TRBV5-4
d_call: -
j_call: TRBJ2-3
cdr3_aa: CASSWGGPDTQYF
cdr3_nt: TGTGCCAGCAGCTGGGGGGGCCCAGATACGCAGTATTTT

clone_size: -
v_call: TRBV11-3
d_call: TRBD2
j_call: TRBJ2-7
cdr3_aa: CASSLGTSGSYEQYF
cdr3_nt: TGTGCCAGCAGCCTCGGGACTAGCGGTTCCTACGAGCAGTACTTC

clone_size: -
v_call: TRBV28
d_call: TRBD2
j_call: TRBJ2-7
cdr3_aa: CATRGSGSIGSSYEQYF
cdr3_nt: TGTGCCACCCGGGGGAGCGGGAGTATTGGGAGCTCCTACGAGCAGTACTTC

clone_size: -
v_call: TRBV19
d_call: TRBD2
j_call: TRBJ2-5
cdr3_aa: CASSMAGGETQYF
cdr3_nt: TGTGCCAGTAGTATGGCGGGAGGGGAGACCCAGTACTTC

clone_size: -
v_call: TRBV7-3
d_call: -
j_call: TRBJ2-2
cdr3_aa: CASSVTRTGELFF
cdr3_nt: TGTGCCAGCAGCGTAACTAGAACCGGGGAGCTGTTTTTT

clone_size: -
v_call: TRBV7-9
d_call: TRBD1
j_call: TRBJ2-5
cdr3_aa: CASSTGDHRVVQETQYF
cdr3_nt: TGTGCCAGCAGCACAGGGGATCACAGGGTGGTGCAGGAGACCCAGTACTTC

clone_size: -
v_call: TRBV28
d_call: -
j_call: TRBJ2-3
cdr3_aa: CASSWASTDTQYF
cdr3_nt: TGTGCCAGCAGTTGGGCTAGCACAGATACGCAGTATTTT

clone_size: -
v_call: TRBV28
d_call: -
j_call: TRBJ2-6
cdr3_aa: CASTAAYPGANVLTF
cdr3_nt: TGTGCCAGCACCGCGGCTTACCCTGGGGCCAACGTCCTGACTTTC

clone_size: -
v_call: TRBV4-3
d_call: -
j_call: TRBJ2-7
cdr3_aa: CASSQHYEQYF
cdr3_nt: TGCGCCAGCAGCCAACACTACGAGCAGTACTTC

clone_size: -
v_call: TRBV28
d_call: -
j_call: TRBJ1-6
cdr3_aa: CASSFASRVDSPLHF
cdr3_nt: TGTGCCAGCAGTTTTGCTTCCAGGGTCGATTCACCCCTCCACTTT

clone_size: -
v_call: TRBV30
d_call: -
j_call: TRBJ1-1
cdr3_aa: CAWSPGTEAFF
cdr3_nt: TGTGCCTGGAGCCCTGGGACAGAAGCTTTCTTT

clone_size: -
v_call: TRBV6-5
d_call: -
j_call: TRBJ1-5
cdr3_aa: CASSPGRSNQPQHF
cdr3_nt: TGTGCCAGCAGCCCCGGCCGTAGCAATCAGCCCCAGCATTTT

clone_size: -
v_call: TRBV5-1
d_call: TRBD1
j_call: TRBJ2-7
cdr3_aa: CASSPRTGDRGYEQYF
cdr3_nt: TGCGCCAGCAGCCCCCGGACAGGCGACCGGGGCTACGAGCAGTACTTC

clone_size: -
v_call: TRBV4-1
d_call: TRBD1
j_call: TRBJ1-1
cdr3_aa: CASSQPGQGAFVEAFF
cdr3_nt: TGCGCCAGCAGCCAACCAGGACAGGGGGCTTTTGTTGAAGCTTTCTTT

clone_size: -
v_call: TRBV2
d_call: TRBD2
j_call: TRBJ2-1
cdr3_aa: CASTWAGGYNEQFF
cdr3_nt: TGTGCCAGCACCTGGGCGGGAGGCTACAATGAGCAGTTCTTC

clone_size: -
v_call: TRBV30
d_call: -
j_call: TRBJ2-5
cdr3_aa: CAWSRYGRVLTQYF
cdr3_nt: TGTGCCTGGAGCCGATATGGAAGAGTCTTGACCCAGTACTTC

clone_size: -
v_call: TRBV2
d_call: -
j_call: TRBJ1-3
cdr3_aa: CASSEASSGNTIYF
cdr3_nt: TGTGCCAGCAGTGAAGCCAGCTCTGGAAACACCATATATTTT

clone_size: -
v_call: TRBV19
d_call: TRBD2
j_call: TRBJ2-1
cdr3_aa: CASSRLGAGGFNEQFF
cdr3_nt: TGTGCCAGTAGTAGGCTCGGGGCGGGAGGATTCAATGAGCAGTTCTTC

clone_size: -
v_call: TRBV5-1
d_call: -
j_call: TRBJ2-2
cdr3_aa: CASSSWENTGELFF
cdr3_nt: TGCGCCAGCAGTAGTTGGGAGAACACCGGGGAGCTGTTTTTT